The rows below give T cell receptor beta chains drawn from one sample of a study of metastatic and nonmetastatic thyroid tumors. TCRdb re-called clones from the PCR reads using MiXCR. The sample has tens of thousands of clones, 24% seen once; the top ten hold 6.4%. Input material: tumor tissue. These receptors originate from a female donor with papillary thyroid cancer or a benign thyroid nodule (not recorded which). Some clones in this sample may be carry-over from other donors' samples. CDR3s include the opening cysteine and the closing phenylalanine or tryptophan. Fields, in order: D gene, V gene, J gene, clone size, CDR3 protein, CDR3 DNA. The D gene is left open where the match is weak. Rows may omit the clone size; those that give it use once, few, many or a size class.

>TRBD1|TRBV6-6|TRBJ2-7|medium-sized
CASSYSTGSSYEQYF
TGTGCCAGCAGTTACTCGACAGGGAGCTCCTACGAGCAGTACTTC
>TRBD1|TRBV6-1|TRBJ1-2|few
CASSSDRPGYGYTF
TGTGCCAGCAGTTCGGACAGGCCGGGCTATGGCTACACCTTC
>-|TRBV20-1|TRBJ2-3|-
CSARQSRGSVDTQYF
TGCAGTGCTAGACAATCCCGCGGGTCGGTGGATACGCAGTATTTT
>-|TRBV6-1|TRBJ1-6|medium-sized
CASSLGAYNSPLHF
TGTGCCAGCAGTTTGGGCGCCTATAATTCACCCCTCCACTTT
>-|TRBV6-5|TRBJ1-3|-
CASSYSGHSHSGNTIYF
TGTGCCAGCAGTTACTCGGGACATTCACACTCTGGAAACACCATATATTTT
>-|TRBV6-2/TRBV6-3|TRBJ2-1|medium-sized
CASSPVRRGGSYNEQFF
TGTGCCAGCAGCCCAGTTAGACGTGGTGGCTCCTACAATGAGCAGTTCTTC
>-|TRBV6-2/TRBV6-3|TRBJ2-3|-
CASSSRGHPPDTQYF
TGTGCCAGCAGTTCCCGAGGGCACCCCCCGGACACGCAGTATTTT
>-|TRBV5-1|TRBJ1-3|many
CASSLRASGNTIYF
TGCGCCAGCAGCTTGAGGGCCTCTGGAAACACCATATATTTT
>TRBD1|TRBV11-1|TRBJ1-1|many
CASTKTGGVVNTEAFF
TGTGCCAGCACCAAAACAGGGGGCGTAGTGAACACTGAAGCTTTCTTT
>-|TRBV5-8|TRBJ2-2|medium-sized
CASRPFGTINTGELFF
TGTGCCAGCAGACCTTTCGGGACAATTAACACCGGGGAGCTGTTTTTT
>-|TRBV7-2|TRBJ2-7|-
CASSFERSSYEQYF
TGTGCCAGCAGCTTTGAACGTTCATCCTACGAGCAGTACTTC
>-|TRBV27|TRBJ1-1|few
CAISPPQERNTEAFF
TGTGCCATCAGTCCTCCACAGGAAAGGAACACTGAAGCTTTCTTT
>TRBD2|TRBV20-1|TRBJ2-1|many
CSASLSGAGGHSSYNEQFF
TGCAGTGCTAGCCTCTCCGGAGCGGGAGGGCACAGCTCCTACAATGAGCAGTTCTTC
>TRBD2|TRBV2|TRBJ2-1|few
CASSALADYNEQFF
TGTGCCAGCAGTGCGCTAGCGGACTACAATGAGCAGTTCTTC
>-|TRBV19|TRBJ1-4|many
CASSTSGRGANEKLFF
TGTGCCAGTAGTACTTCAGGGAGGGGAGCTAATGAAAAACTGTTTTTT
>TRBD2|TRBV25-1|TRBJ2-7|-
CASSEESSGSLGGYEQYF
TGTGCCAGCAGTGAAGAGAGTAGCGGGAGCTTGGGGGGCTACGAGCAGTACTTC
>-|TRBV7-3|TRBJ1-4|few
CASINPPPWVGKTVF
TGTGCCAGCATCAACCCCCCCCCATGGGTCGGGAAAACTGTTTTT
>-|TRBV9|TRBJ2-4|many
CASSVDSGPQYF
TGTGCCAGCAGCGTAGACTCAGGCCCACAGTACTTC
>TRBD1|TRBV27|TRBJ1-6|-
CATKLWGQGEGSPLHF
TGTGCCACTAAACTTTGGGGTCAGGGGGAAGGTTCGCCCCTCCACTTT
>TRBD2|TRBV28|TRBJ2-7|few
CASRPPSGTSGPSSYEQYF
TGTGCCAGCAGACCCCCCTCCGGGACTAGCGGGCCCTCCTCCTACGAGCAGTACTTC
>-|TRBV6-1|TRBJ2-1|-
CASIRQWYEQFF
TGTGCCAGCATCAGACAGTGGTATGAGCAGTTCTTC
>-|TRBV28|TRBJ2-7|-
CASSSSWTIAFYKQYF
TGTGCCAGCAGTTCCTCCTGGACTATAGCCTTCTACAAGCAGTACTTC